This T cell receptor beta chain is drawn from a study of early T cells in non-severe SARS-CoV-2 infection. Looking at the study overall: Sequencing of unsorted whole blood was done on bulk RNA, leaving chains unpaired. Overall study results and limits: Private and CD4 specificities were missed by VDJdb matching, which favored anti-spike CD8 responses.

Notes on this clonotype: No antigen is known for it.

The CDR3 length is 14 residues. V lost 5 bases and J 2 bases, leaving 16 bases between the germline ends. Germline values: CDR1 SQVTM, CDR2 ANQGSEA. Unique molecular identifiers tagged individual cDNA molecules. TCRdb reprocessed the 5' RACE reads via MiXCR and lists one record per CDR3 protein. The repertoire holds more than 70,000 distinct CDR3 sequences, with 12% to 15% as singletons. Specimen: whole blood. The source of this sequence is an adult who was a healthcare worker with PCR-confirmed SARS-CoV-2 infection or an uninfected control (not recorded which). The chain employs TRBV29-1 and TRBJ2-7; D is possibly TRBD1 (7 bases). The chain's CDR3 is CSVSRAGGTYEQYF. CDR3 coding DNA: TGCAGCGTTTCAAGGGCAGGGGGGACCTACGAGCAGTACTTC.